These 17 T cell receptor beta chains came from one sample sequenced in a study of a mutant IDH1 vaccine in newly diagnosed glioma. Only in-frame clones appear in the TCRdb table, and some are missing; sequencing was by immunoSEQ multiplex PCR. The profile shows 30,000 to 40,000 clones, around 90% of them singletons. Their antigens are not known. Noted time point: week 47, end of study. All doses held 300 ug of mutant IDH1 20-mer peptide, with topical imiquimod. Source: PBMCs, taken from a glioma patient whose treatment included an IDH1 peptide vaccine. Receptors were obtained from a woman aged 40 to 49 with glioma.

The chain employs TRBV21-1 and TRBJ1-6; TRBD1 was called by the table and not checked on the DNA. TRBV21-1 is a pseudogene segment. The CDR3 has 13 residues. Here the CDR3 reads CASSARSNSPLHF. CDR3 DNA: TGTGCCAGCAGCGCCAGGTCCAATTCACCCCTCCACTTT.

The chain is built from TRBV29-1 and TRBJ1-3, with 7 bases fitting TRBD1. J was trimmed by 2 bases and V by 7 bases; bases with no gene match: 5. There are 13 residues in the CDR3. CDR1 SQVTM and CDR2 ANQGSEA come from the germline V gene. The CDR3 nucleotides read TGCAGCGCTGCGGACAGGACTGGAAACACCATATATTTT. It translates to CSAADRTGNTIYF.

The V and J genes are TRBV7-9 and TRBJ2-5, with 7 bases identical to TRBD2. Germline loops: CDR1 SEHNR, CDR2 FQNEAQ (reference sequence). The CDR3 covers 15 residues. Trimming removed 4 bases from V and 1 base from J; junction bases left unmatched: 6. The chain's CDR3 is CASSSERGSQETQYF. The DNA for the CDR3 is TGTGCCAGCAGCTCGGAGCGGGGAAGCCAAGAGACCCAGTACTTC.

This clone appeared a few times. The rearrangement joins TRBV7-9 to TRBJ1-4, with D unresolved. The CDR3 spans 12 residues. V lost 5 bases, J lost 7 bases, and 8 bases lay in between. CDR1 and CDR2 from the germline V gene are SEHNR and FQNEAQ (reference sequence). CDR3 coding DNA: TGTGCCAGCAGCAGCGAAAGTGAAAAACTGTTTTTT. Its translation is CASSSESEKLFF.

CDR3 sequence reads: CASNIRNEQFF. CDR3 DNA: TGTGCCAGCAACATCCGGAATGAGCAGTTCTTC. The chain employs TRBV25-1 and TRBJ2-1, with D hard to call. Trimming cost V 7 bases and J 7 bases, with 8 bases left between them. Germline loops: CDR1 MGHDK, CDR2 SYGVNS. There are 11 residues in the CDR3. The full variable domain, in which reference TRBV25-1 and TRBJ2-1 provide the parts outside the CDR3, is EADIYQTPRYLVIGTGKKITLECSQTMGHDKMYWYQQDPGMELHLIHYSYGVNSTEKGDLSSESTVSRIRTEHFPLTLESARPSHTSQYLCASNIRNEQFFGPGTRLTVL.

The J gene is TRBJ1-1, the V gene TRBV15; no clear D gene. CDR1 LNHNV and CDR2 YYDKDF come from the germline V gene (reference sequence). Deletions cut 1 base from V and 1 base from J, with 10 bases between. The CDR3 consists of 15 residues. CDR3 amino acids: CATSRVPGTNTEAFF. CDR3 DNA sequence: TGTGCCACCAGCAGAGTTCCGGGAACGAACACTGAAGCTTTCTTT.

The chain recombines TRBV14 with TRBJ1-2, with 10 bases identical to TRBD1. CDR1 and CDR2 from the germline V gene are SGHDN and FVKESK. The CDR3 totals 24 residues. V trimming: 1 base; J trimming: 2 bases; junction bases outside the gene matches: 28. CDR3 amino acids: CASSQVKAFYLGDRGIERNYGYTF. The DNA of the CDR3 is TGTGCCAGCAGCCAAGTTAAGGCCTTCTACCTCGGGGACAGGGGTATTGAGAGGAACTATGGCTACACCTTC.

The rearrangement joins TRBV6-5 to TRBJ2-7, with 7 positions matching TRBD1. The trim removed 5 bases at V and 1 base at J, leaving 8 bases unmatched. The length of the CDR3 is 15 residues. Germline assignment: CDR1 MNHEY and CDR2 SVGAGI. The CDR3 nucleotides are TGTGCCAGCAGTCAACCCACAGGGGCGTCCTACGAGCAGTACTTC. Translated, it gives CASSQPTGASYEQYF.

The CDR3 loop reads CASSTSGGSTQYF. CDR3 nucleotide sequence: TGTGCCAGCAGTACTAGCGGGGGGTCCACCCAGTACTTC. The chain links TRBV2 to TRBJ2-5, with 12 bases fitting TRBD2. The CDR3 runs to 13 residues. Germline CDR1 is SNHLY and CDR2 is FYNNEI. Losses at the gene ends were 5 bases for V and 8 bases for J; bases not matched to a gene: 3.

V and J are TRBV13 and TRBJ1-1; 8 bases align to TRBD1. V shed 5 bases, J shed 0 bases, and the junction held 8 bases outside the gene matches. Per the germline V gene, CDR1 is PRHDT and CDR2 is FYEKMQ (reference sequence). The CDR3 loop spans 16 amino acids. The chain's CDR3 is CASSIGQGRMNTEAFF. In DNA form, the CDR3 reads TGTGCCAGCAGCATTGGACAGGGAAGAATGAACACTGAAGCTTTCTTT.

The V and J genes are TRBV4-1 and TRBJ2-7; 7 bases map to TRBD1. Per germline, CDR1 MGHRA and CDR2 YSYEKL. This CDR3 is built from 16 residues. V lost 1 base and J lost 3; bases outside the gene matches: 9. The CDR3 DNA reads as TGCGCCAGCAGCCAAGTAGCAGGGGGTTCTCTCTACGAGCAGTACTTC. The encoded protein is CASSQVAGGSLYEQYF.

This chain connects TRBV28 to TRBJ1-1, with 7 bases aligning to TRBD1. CDR1 is MDHEN and CDR2 is SYDVKM in the germline V gene. CDR3 length: 16 residues. J gave up 5 bases and V 3 bases, and 12 bases lay outside the gene matches. The CDR3 protein is CASSFSVDREPTEAFF. The CDR3 DNA reads TGTGCCAGCAGTTTCTCAGTCGACAGGGAGCCTACTGAAGCTTTCTTT.

Turning to this clone: At one boundary the junction diverges from the germline segment, which might be a read error. CDR3 region: CAGSLELAGWDGYTF. The CDR3 bases are TGCGCCGGCAGCTTGGAGCTTGCAGGGTGGGATGGCTACACCTTC. The chain uses TRBV5-1 and TRBJ1-2, with D possibly TRBD1 on 5 matching bases. The germline gives CDR1 SGHRS, CDR2 YFSETQ. There are 15 residues in the CDR3.

This clone showed up just once. The rearrangement links TRBV18 to TRBJ1-3; D is perhaps TRBD1 (5 bases). Germline CDR1 is KGHSH and CDR2 is LQKENI. V shed 3 bases and J shed 2 bases, with 14 bases lying between them. CDR3 length: 16 residues. In nucleotides, the CDR3 is TGTGCCAGCTCACCTAGCAGGGTGCCCACTGGAAACACCATATATTTT. It encodes CASSPSRVPTGNTIYF.

The chain carries TRBV2 and TRBJ1-6; the match to TRBD1 covers 10 bases. Germline assignment: CDR1 SNHLY and CDR2 FYNNEI. The ends lost 6 bases at V and 5 bases at J; junction bases unmatched: 7. CDR3 length: 16 residues. The CDR3: CASRKTGTGDNSPLHF. Here the CDR3 DNA reads TGTGCCAGCAGGAAAACCGGGACAGGGGATAATTCACCCCTCCACTTT.

This clone was observed a single time. The chain combines TRBV19 with TRBJ1-5; D perhaps matches TRBD1 (5 bases). The germline CDR1 and CDR2 sequences are LNHDA and SQIVND (reference sequence). The CDR3 extends over 15 amino acids. The V end lost 3 bases, the J end lost 6 bases, and 15 bases lay between the germline ends. CDR3 residues: CASSIRGPRGQPQHF. The CDR3 nucleotides are TGTGCCAGTAGTATTAGGGGCCCACGGGGTCAGCCCCAGCATTTT.

V gene TRBV19 combines with J gene TRBJ1-1; D is unclear. Trimming stripped 10 bases from V and 0 bases from J, with 15 bases between. The CDR3 loop spans 14 amino acids. The germline V gene has CDR1 LNHDA and CDR2 SQIVND (reference sequence). The CDR3 region is CATRVAQMNTEAFF. In nucleotides, the CDR3 is TGTGCCACCCGGGTCGCTCAAATGAACACTGAAGCTTTCTTT.